This TCR beta chain was sequenced in a study of shared clonotypes between healthy human individuals. The CDR3 spans 14 residues. CDR1 and CDR2 from the germline V gene are MNHEY and SVGAGI. Trimming removed 7 bases at V and 7 bases at J, with 17 bases between. The authors' processing: ImmunoSEQ yielded junction-only sequences lacking quality scores, so filtering differed. Assay: immunoSEQ multiplex PCR; the TCRdb copy retains only in-frame clones and omits some. Clone size and V and J calls were adopted from that table, with D and trimming inferred from the DNA. This sample has under 600,000 clones; about 80% occur once, and the top ten carry roughly an eighth.

The TCR comes from a woman aged 35 to 49 in good health. Some clones in this sample may be carry-over from other donors' samples. The sequenced material came from PBMCs. The chain has TRBV6-5 and TRBJ1-5; possible D gene TRBD1, 5 bases. The CDR3 DNA is TGTGCCAGCACCCATAGACAGTTTGGGCAGCCCCAGCATTTT. Translated: CASTHRQFGQPQHF.